This record looks at one T cell receptor beta chain sequence and its context. Its specificity is not known. This record belongs to a study of shared clonotypes between healthy human individuals. Study-level background: The donor group consisted of a couple of women and a few men, aged 18 to 49. General study points: Clonotype sharing among donors was thought likely to change with sequencing depth.

CDR1 and CDR2 (germline): SGHRS, YFSETQ. This CDR3 is built from 16 residues. V lost 0 bases to trimming and J lost 5 bases, with 16 bases between them. The donor cohort consisted entirely of Caucasian adults residing in Nashville, Tennessee. In the sorted-subset replicate PCRs, 200 ng DNA, 25,000 to 30,000 T cell genomes, was used. Data came from immunoSEQ multiplex PCR; TCRdb stores just in-frame clones and leaves some out. The sample shows 2 million to 2.5 million clones, approximately 96% of them seen only once. The origin of this receptor is a man aged 18 to 35 in good health. Sequencing was carried out using naive CD4+ T cells sorted from blood. Subset reported: CD45RA+ positively selected. The chain carries TRBV5-1 and TRBJ2-3, with a possible D match to TRBD2 (6 bases). CDR3 sequence (DNA): TGCGCCAGCAGCTTGGGACTTAGCGGAGTCGGAGATACGCAGTATTTT. The encoded protein is CASSLGLSGVGDTQYF.